This T cell receptor (beta chain) appears in the sequencing data of a study of T cell clones after liver transplantation. On the study more broadly: Post-transplant blood was tracked for graft-donor-reactive T cell clones identified in a pre-transplant mixed lymphocyte reaction. Three of the eight recipients were HCV-positive; the rest had non-autoimmune, non-viral transplant indications. At least one year of complete immunosuppression withdrawal without enzymes over twice normal defined tolerance.

CDR3 length: 14 residues. Germline assignment: CDR1 LNHDA and CDR2 SQIVND (reference sequence). V was clipped by 5 bases and J by 1 base, with 12 bases between them. Here immunoSEQ multiplex PCR was the method, and the copy in TCRdb shows in-frame clones only, minus some. The sample records 15,000 or so clones, about nine tenths being singletons. The sequence was collected from a human donor who received a liver transplant. The rearrangement links TRBV19 to TRBJ2-7; tentative D call: TRBD2 (7 bases). Sequencing used CD8+ T cells from blood, obtained before liver transplant. The CDR3: CASSGGDTSYEQYF. The CDR3 DNA follows: TGTGCCAGTAGTGGGGGGGACACTTCCTACGAGCAGTACTTC.